These 11 T cell receptor beta chains were sequenced from one sample in a study of cytomegalovirus exposure and HLA in healthy donors (dated by TCRdb to between 2016 and 2019). Preparation of the library involved the immunoSEQ multiplex PCR assay. A mixture of 60 forward primers for TCR Vbeta segments and 13 reverse primers for TCR Jbeta segments was used in the multiplex PCR. Held by TCRdb, this immuneACCESS table contains in-frame sequences only and omits some clones. Under half of the omission traces to an unresolved V gene where checked; the cause of the rest is unknown. The sample contains approximately 79,000 clones, about 79% of them found a single time. Of the sample, less than 7% falls within the top ten clones. Sequenced: PBMCs. These receptors came from a male donor in good health and CMV-seropositive.

The rearrangement uses TRBV6-5 and TRBJ2-1; D gene ambiguous. Germline CDR1 reads MNHEY; CDR2 reads SVGAGI. The CDR3 is 12 residues long. V was shortened by 4 bases and J by 4 bases, with 5 bases between the two germline ends. CDR3 nucleotides: TGTGCCAGCAGTTCCTATTACAATGAGCAGTTCTTC. Translating it yields CASSSYYNEQFF.

The chain recombines TRBV5-1 with TRBJ2-5; D is perhaps TRBD1 (6 bases). Trimming stripped 5 bases from V and 2 bases from J, with 13 bases between. This CDR3 contains 14 residues. In germline, CDR1 is SGHRS, CDR2 YFSETQ. The CDR3 is CASRRQAGQETQYF. The CDR3 DNA reads as TGCGCCAGCAGGAGACAGGCTGGGCAAGAGACCCAGTACTTC.

For the CDR3, the DNA is TGTGCCAGCAGCCTCACAGATACGCAGTATTTT. Protein sequence: CASSLTDTQYF. V gene TRBV9 combines with J gene TRBJ2-3; D gene unclear. The V gene lost 4 bases and the J gene lost 2 bases, with 2 bases spanning the gap. CDR3 length: 11 amino acids. Germline V gene data show CDR1 as SGDLS and CDR2 as YYNGEE.

The V and J genes are TRBV7-6 and TRBJ2-1, with 7 bases lining up with TRBD2. CDR1 and CDR2 from the germline V gene are SGHVS and FNYEAQ. The CDR3 loop spans 16 amino acids. J was trimmed by 7 bases and V by 5 bases; bases with no gene match: 14. The CDR3 DNA sequence: TGTGCCAGCAGCGCGCCGCTCCCAGCGCGGGGGAATGAGCAGTTCTTC. Translation: CASSAPLPARGNEQFF.

The chain carries TRBV6-5 and TRBJ2-1, with D perhaps matching TRBD1 (5 bases). Deletions cut 6 bases from V and 4 bases from J, with 16 bases between. The CDR3 runs 15 residues. The germline gives CDR1 MNHEY, CDR2 SVGAGI. For the CDR3, the DNA is TGTGCCAGCAGCTCAAGACAGCCTGTGTACAATGAGCAGTTCTTC. It encodes CASSSRQPVYNEQFF.

The rearrangement uses TRBV11-1 and TRBJ2-1; weak D call: TRBD1 (6 bases). Germline-derived CDR1 and CDR2 are SGHAT and FQDESV (reference sequence). This CDR3 spans 15 amino acids. The ends were cut back, 5 bases at V and 5 bases at J, with 16 bases in the middle. Here the CDR3 DNA reads TGTGCCAGCAGCCCCCGCCTGGCAGGGGACAATGAGCAGTTCTTC. This sequence encodes CASSPRLAGDNEQFF.

The rearrangement links TRBV9 to TRBJ2-3; D is perhaps TRBD2 (5 bases). With 2 bases removed from V and 1 base from J, the gap between germline ends came to 11 bases. The CDR3 totals 15 residues. Germline V CDR1 and CDR2: SGDLS, YYNGEE. The CDR3 protein is CASSVGWTRTDTQYF. As DNA, the CDR3 is TGTGCCAGCAGCGTTGGGTGGACTCGCACAGATACGCAGTATTTT.

The CDR3 region is CASSPKPGLSSGNTIYF. In DNA form, the CDR3 reads TGTGCCAGCTCACCGAAACCGGGACTGAGCTCTGGAAACACCATATATTTT. V is TRBV18 and J is TRBJ1-3; a possible D gene is TRBD1 (5 bases). The germline V gene encodes CDR1 KGHSH and CDR2 LQKENI. The CDR3 length is 17 residues. The germline V and J ends were trimmed by 3 bases and 0 bases, with 15 bases remaining between them.

Only one count was recorded for this clone. The chain has TRBV27 and TRBJ2-5; the D is unclear. The DNA matches TRBJ2-7 better at its end, which makes the J call doubtful. The germline V gene encodes CDR1 MNHEY and CDR2 SMNVEV (reference sequence). The CDR3 spans 13 residues. The CDR3 here is CASSLGSLGEQYF. The DNA for the CDR3 is TGTGCCAGCAGTTTAGGCAGTCTAGGCGAGCAGTACTTC.

This clone was detected a few times. This chain links TRBV27 with TRBJ2-6, with 10 bases lining up with TRBD2. Germline CDR1 reads MNHEY; CDR2 reads SMNVEV (reference sequence). This CDR3 contains 15 residues. V lost 6 bases and J lost 3; bases outside the gene matches: 2. The CDR3 spells CASRLAGYGANVLTF. Here the CDR3 DNA reads TGTGCCAGCAGACTAGCGGGGTATGGGGCCAACGTCCTGACTTTC. Combining the CDR3 with reference TRBV27 and TRBJ2-6 gives the whole variable domain EAQVTQNPRYLITVTGKKLTVTCSQNMNHEYMSWYRQDPGLGLRQIYYSMNVEVTDKGDVPEGYKVSRKEKRNFPLILESPSPNQTSLYFCASRLAGYGANVLTFGAGSRLTVL.

The CDR3 is CASSPAGTGVYEQYF. The CDR3 bases are TGTGCCAGCAGCCCCGCCGGGACAGGGGTCTACGAGCAGTACTTC. V and J are TRBV5-4 and TRBJ2-7; 10 bases are shared with TRBD1. With 4 bases clipped from V and 3 bases from J, the junction kept 7 bases outside the gene matches. Germline V gene data show CDR1 as SGHNT and CDR2 as YYREEE (reference sequence). This CDR3 is 15 amino acids long.